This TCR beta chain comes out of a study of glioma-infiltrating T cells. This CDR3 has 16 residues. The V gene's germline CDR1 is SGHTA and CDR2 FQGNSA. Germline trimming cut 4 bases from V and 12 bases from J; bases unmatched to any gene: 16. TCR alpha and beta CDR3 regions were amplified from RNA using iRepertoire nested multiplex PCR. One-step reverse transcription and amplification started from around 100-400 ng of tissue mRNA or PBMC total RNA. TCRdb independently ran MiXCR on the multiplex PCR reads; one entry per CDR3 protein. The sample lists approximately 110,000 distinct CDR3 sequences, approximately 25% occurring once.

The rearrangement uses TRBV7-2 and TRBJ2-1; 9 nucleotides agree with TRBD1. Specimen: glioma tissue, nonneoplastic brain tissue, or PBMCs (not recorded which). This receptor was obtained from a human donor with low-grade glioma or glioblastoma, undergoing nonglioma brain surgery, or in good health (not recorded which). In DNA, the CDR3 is TGTGCCAGCAGCTGGGGACAGGGAACTAACACAGATACGCAGTTCTTC. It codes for CASSWGQGTNTDTQFF. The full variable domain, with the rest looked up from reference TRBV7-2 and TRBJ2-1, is GAGVSQSPSNKVTEKGKDVELRCDPISGHTALYWYRQSLGQGLEFLIYFQGNSAPDKSGLPSDRFSAERTGGSVSTLTIQRTQQEDSAVYLCASSWGQGTNTDTQFFGPGTRLTVL.